What follows is one T cell receptor beta chain and its context. This receptor's antigen is unknown. Qualities for individual bases were not recorded, and no much larger clone is one base off. TCRbeta CDR3 regions were amplified from genomic DNA by means of the immunoSEQ Assay, a bias-controlled multiplex PCR. The authors' analysis ran thus. The number of nucleated cells in each sample was estimated from the amplification of reference gene primers within the assay. To quantify the absolute abundance of each unique TCRbeta CDR3 rearrangement, sequence reads were collapsed and filtered. Productive Simpson clonality was computed per sample as the square root of Simpson's diversity index over productive rearrangements. The source is immuneACCESS, and TCRdb retained only in-frame sequences with V and J called. Part of the clones is not carried over; for the studies checked, unresolved V genes explain less than half of this, and the remainder is unexplained. V and J calls and clone size are those listed in that table; D and trimming were worked out from the DNA. In this sample the table shows over 150,000 clones, 94% of which occur a single time. The ten top clones hold 0.6% to 0.8% of the sample.

The data originate from a study of blood T cell repertoires in COVID-19 (dated by TCRdb to the early 2020s). Background for the entire study: Samples from collaborators originated in the United States, Italy and Spain and spanned both the acute and convalescent phases of COVID-19. The prospective study material was composed of cDNA or gDNA derived from T cells, B-cell-depleted T cells, or PBMCs. The dataset comprised deeply sampled blood TCRbeta repertoires from subjects exposed to, actively infected with, or recovered from COVID-19. The repertoires were released in a freely available public database intended as a resource for research on the immune response to SARS-CoV-2. The samples were drawn from the first 160 participants of the ongoing ImmuneRACE study and from 1,254 subjects provided by 6 global collaborators. A de-identified subject ID, COVID-19 status, age in years and sex were almost always included in the sample metadata. HLA class I and class II types, where available, came from metadata supplied by the sample provider rather than from assay-based typing. General conclusions and limits of the study: Clinical and demographic metadata were provided uncurated, with the amount varying by source and participant.

At one collaborating source in Seattle, patients were enrolled during active infection and were followed longitudinally through the course of disease. Each collaborating institution followed its own protocols to collect whole blood in K2EDTA tubes. For TCRbeta analysis, collaborators shipped samples as frozen whole blood, isolated PBMCs, or DNA extracted from either of those sample types. The junction carries 9 bases between V and J, which are trimmed by 3 bases and 4 bases respectively. The CDR3 goes from the cysteine to the phenylalanine over 13 residues. Solely the CDR3 DNA is kept, with 39 bases framed from the first base. CDR1 and CDR2 were assigned from the germline V gene (reference sequence) as WNHNN and SYGVQD.

This TCR was recovered from a man between 25 and 39 years old with COVID-19, enrolled during active disease. Rearrangement joined TRBV10-1 to TRBJ1-1; TRBD1 is a possible D gene, resting on 5 matching bases. The sample was peripheral blood. This receptor carries the CDR3 CASSDGGRTEAFF. The bases are TGCGCCAGCAGTGACGGGGGACGCACTGAAGCTTTCTTT.